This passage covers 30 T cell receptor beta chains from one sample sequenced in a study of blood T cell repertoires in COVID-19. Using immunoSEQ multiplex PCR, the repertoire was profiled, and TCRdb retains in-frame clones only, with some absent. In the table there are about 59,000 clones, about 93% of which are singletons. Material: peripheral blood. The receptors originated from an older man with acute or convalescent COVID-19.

The CDR3 sequence: CAISESAGFLDTQYF. DNA for the CDR3: TGTGCCATCAGTGAGTCGGCGGGGTTCCTAGATACGCAGTATTTT. The V and J genes are TRBV10-3 and TRBJ2-3, with a weak D call TRBD2 (6 bases). This CDR3 has 15 residues. Germline CDR1 and CDR2: ENHRY and SYGVKD. V lost 0 bases and J 5 bases, leaving 12 bases between the germline ends.

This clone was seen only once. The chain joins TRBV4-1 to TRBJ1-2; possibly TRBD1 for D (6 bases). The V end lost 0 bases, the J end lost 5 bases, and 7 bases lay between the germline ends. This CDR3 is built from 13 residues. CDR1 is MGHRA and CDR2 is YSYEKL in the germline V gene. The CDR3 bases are TGCGCCAGCAGCCAAGATGGACAGTATGGCTACACCTTC. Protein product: CASSQDGQYGYTF.

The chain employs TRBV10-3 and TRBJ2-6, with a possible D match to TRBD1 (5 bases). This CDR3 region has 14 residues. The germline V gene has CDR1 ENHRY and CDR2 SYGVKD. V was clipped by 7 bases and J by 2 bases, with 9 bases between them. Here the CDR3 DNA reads TGTGCCATCACAGACAGACCTGGGGCCAACGTCCTGACTTTC. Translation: CAITDRPGANVLTF.

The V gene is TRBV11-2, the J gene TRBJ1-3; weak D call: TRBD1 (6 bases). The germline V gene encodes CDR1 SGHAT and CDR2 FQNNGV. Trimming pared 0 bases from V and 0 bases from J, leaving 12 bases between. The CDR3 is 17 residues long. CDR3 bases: TGTGCCAGCAGCTTAGAGTTCCAGGGGAGCTCTGGAAACACCATATATTTT. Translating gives CASSLEFQGSSGNTIYF.

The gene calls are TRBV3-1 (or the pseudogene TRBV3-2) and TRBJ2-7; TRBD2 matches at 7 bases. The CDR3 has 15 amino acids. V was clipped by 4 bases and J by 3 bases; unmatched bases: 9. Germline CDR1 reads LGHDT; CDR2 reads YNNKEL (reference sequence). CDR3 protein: CASSRTAGVGYEQYF. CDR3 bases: TGTGCCAGCAGCCGAACGGCGGGGGTTGGCTACGAGCAGTACTTC.

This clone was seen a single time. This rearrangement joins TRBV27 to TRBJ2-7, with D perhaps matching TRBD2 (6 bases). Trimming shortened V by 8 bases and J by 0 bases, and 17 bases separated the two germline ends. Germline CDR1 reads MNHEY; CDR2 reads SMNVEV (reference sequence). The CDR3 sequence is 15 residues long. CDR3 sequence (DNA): TGTGCCAGCCGCTTCGGAGCCGGGAGCTCCTACGAGCAGTACTTC. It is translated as CASRFGAGSSYEQYF.

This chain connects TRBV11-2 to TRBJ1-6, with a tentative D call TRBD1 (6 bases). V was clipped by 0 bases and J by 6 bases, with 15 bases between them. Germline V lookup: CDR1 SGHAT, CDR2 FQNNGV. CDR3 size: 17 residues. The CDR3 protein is CASSLDGGAKSNSPLHF. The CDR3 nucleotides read TGTGCCAGCAGCTTAGATGGGGGCGCAAAGTCTAATTCACCCCTCCACTTT. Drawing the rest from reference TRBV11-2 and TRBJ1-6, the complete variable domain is EAGVAQSPRYKIIEKRQSVAFWCNPISGHATLYWYQQILGQGPKLLIQFQNNGVVDDSQLPKDRFSAERLKGVDSTLKIQPAKLEDSAVYLCASSLDGGAKSNSPLHFGNGTRLTVT.

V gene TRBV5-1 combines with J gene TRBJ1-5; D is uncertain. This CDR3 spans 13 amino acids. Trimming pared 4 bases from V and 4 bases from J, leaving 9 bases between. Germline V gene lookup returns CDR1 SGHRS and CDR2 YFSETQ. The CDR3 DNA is TGCGCCAGCAGCATAGACATAAATCAGCCCCAGCATTTT. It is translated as CASSIDINQPQHF.

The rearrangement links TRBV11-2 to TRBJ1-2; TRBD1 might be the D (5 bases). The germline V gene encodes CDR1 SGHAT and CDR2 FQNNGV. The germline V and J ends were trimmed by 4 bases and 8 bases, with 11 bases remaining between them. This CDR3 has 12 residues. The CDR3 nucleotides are TGTGCCAGCAGCTGGGACTTCTCCGGCTACACCTTC. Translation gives CASSWDFSGYTF.

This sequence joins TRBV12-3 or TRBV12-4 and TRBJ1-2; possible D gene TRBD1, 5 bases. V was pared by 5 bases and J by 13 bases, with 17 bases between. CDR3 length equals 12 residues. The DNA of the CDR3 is TGTGCCAGCAGTATGGGGGAGGACCGGAGCACCTTC. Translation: CASSMGEDRSTF.

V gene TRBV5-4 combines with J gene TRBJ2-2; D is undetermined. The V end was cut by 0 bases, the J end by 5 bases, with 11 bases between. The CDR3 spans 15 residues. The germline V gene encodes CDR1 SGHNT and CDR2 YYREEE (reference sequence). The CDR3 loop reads CASSLGGGRTGELFF. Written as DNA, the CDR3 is TGTGCCAGCAGCTTGGGAGGTGGTAGGACCGGGGAGCTGTTTTTT.

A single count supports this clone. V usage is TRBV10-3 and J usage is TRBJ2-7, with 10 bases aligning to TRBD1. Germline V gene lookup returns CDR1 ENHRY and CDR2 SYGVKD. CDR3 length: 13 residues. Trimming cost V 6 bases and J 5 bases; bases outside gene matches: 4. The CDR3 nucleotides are TGTGCCATCAGCGGACAGGGGGGGGACGAGCAGTACTTC. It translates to CAISGQGGDEQYF.

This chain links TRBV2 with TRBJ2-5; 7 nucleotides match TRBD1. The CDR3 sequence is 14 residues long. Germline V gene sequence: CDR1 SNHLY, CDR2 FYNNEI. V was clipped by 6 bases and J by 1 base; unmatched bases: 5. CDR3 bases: TGTGCCAGCAGGTATGGGACAGCCCAAGAGACCCAGTACTTC. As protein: CASRYGTAQETQYF.

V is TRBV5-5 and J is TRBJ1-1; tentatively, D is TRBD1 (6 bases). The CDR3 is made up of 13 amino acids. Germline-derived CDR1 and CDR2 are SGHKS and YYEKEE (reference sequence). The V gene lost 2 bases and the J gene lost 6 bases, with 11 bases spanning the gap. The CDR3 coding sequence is TGTGCCAGCAGCTTAGGGGGTCCCCCTGAAGCTTTCTTT. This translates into CASSLGGPPEAFF. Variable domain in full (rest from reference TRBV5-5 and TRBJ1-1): DAGVTQSPTHLIKTRGQQVTLRCSPISGHKSVSWYQQVLGQGPQFIFQYYEKEERGRGNFPDRFSARQFPNYSSELNVNALLLGDSALYLCASSLGGPPEAFFGQGTRLTVV.

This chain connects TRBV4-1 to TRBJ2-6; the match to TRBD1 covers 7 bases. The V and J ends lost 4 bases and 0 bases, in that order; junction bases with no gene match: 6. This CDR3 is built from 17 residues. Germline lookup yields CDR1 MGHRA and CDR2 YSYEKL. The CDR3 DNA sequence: TGCGCCAGCAGCCCAGACAGGGAAAACTCTGGGGCCAACGTCCTGACTTTC. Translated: CASSPDRENSGANVLTF.

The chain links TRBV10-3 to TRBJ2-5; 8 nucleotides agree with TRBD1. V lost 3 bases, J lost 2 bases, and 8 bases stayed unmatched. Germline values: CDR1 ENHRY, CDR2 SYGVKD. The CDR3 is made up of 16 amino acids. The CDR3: CAISDWDRSQQETQYF. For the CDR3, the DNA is TGTGCCATCAGTGACTGGGACAGGTCCCAGCAAGAGACCCAGTACTTC.

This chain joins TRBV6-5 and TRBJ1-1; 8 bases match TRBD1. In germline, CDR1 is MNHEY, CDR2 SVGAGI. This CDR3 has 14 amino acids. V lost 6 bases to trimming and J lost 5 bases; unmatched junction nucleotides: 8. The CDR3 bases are TGTGCCAGCAGCGACGGACAGGGCGCGACTGAAGCTTTCTTT. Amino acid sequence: CASSDGQGATEAFF.

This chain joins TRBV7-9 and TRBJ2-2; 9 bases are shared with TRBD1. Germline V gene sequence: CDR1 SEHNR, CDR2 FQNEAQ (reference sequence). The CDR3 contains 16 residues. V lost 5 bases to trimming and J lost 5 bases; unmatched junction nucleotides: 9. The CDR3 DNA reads TGTGCCAGCAGCGTACCGGGACAGGGAGCAACCGGGGAGCTGTTTTTT. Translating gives CASSVPGQGATGELFF.

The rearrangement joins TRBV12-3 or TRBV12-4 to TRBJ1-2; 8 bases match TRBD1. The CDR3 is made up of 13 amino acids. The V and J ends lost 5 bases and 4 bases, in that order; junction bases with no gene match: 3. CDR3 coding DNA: TGTGCCAGCAGTCCCGACAGGGGCTATGGCTACACCTTC. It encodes CASSPDRGYGYTF.

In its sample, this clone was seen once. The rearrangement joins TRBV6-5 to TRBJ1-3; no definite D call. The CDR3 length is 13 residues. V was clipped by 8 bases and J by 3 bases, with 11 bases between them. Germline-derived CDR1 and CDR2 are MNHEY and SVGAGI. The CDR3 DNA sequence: TGTGCCAGCCGGGTCCCGGGTGGAAACACCATATATTTT. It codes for CASRVPGGNTIYF.

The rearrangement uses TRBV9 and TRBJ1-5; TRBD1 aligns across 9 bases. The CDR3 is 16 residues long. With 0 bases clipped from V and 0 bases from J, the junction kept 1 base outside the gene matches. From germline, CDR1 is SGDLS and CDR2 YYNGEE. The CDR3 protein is CASSVGTGDSNQPQHF. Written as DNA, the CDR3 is TGTGCCAGCAGCGTAGGGACAGGGGATAGCAATCAGCCCCAGCATTTT.

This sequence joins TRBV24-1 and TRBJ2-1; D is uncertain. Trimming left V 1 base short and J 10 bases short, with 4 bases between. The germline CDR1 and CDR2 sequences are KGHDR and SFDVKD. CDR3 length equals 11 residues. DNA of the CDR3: TGTGCCACCAGTGATTTACGGGAGCAGTTCTTC. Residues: CATSDLREQFF.

DNA for the CDR3: TGTGCCAGCTCCGCGGGGGGCCGGTCTTACGAGCAGTACTTC. Translation: CASSAGGRSYEQYF. The chain is built from TRBV18 and TRBJ2-7; 8 nucleotides align to TRBD2. From germline, CDR1 is KGHSH and CDR2 LQKENI. The length of the CDR3 is 14 residues. Trimming at V came to 6 bases and at J to 4 bases, leaving 8 bases not matched to a gene.

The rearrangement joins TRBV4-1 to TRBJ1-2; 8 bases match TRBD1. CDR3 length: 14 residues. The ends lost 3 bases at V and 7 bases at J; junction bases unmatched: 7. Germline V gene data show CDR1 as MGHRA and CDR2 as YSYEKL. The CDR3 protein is CASSQATGEGGYTF. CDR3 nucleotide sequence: TGCGCCAGCAGCCAGGCGACAGGGGAGGGTGGCTACACCTTC.

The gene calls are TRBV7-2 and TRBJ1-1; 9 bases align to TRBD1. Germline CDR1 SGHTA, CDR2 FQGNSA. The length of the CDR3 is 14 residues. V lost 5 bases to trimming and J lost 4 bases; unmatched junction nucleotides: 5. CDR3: CASSPRQGGTEAFF. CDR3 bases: TGTGCCAGCAGCCCAAGACAGGGGGGCACTGAAGCTTTCTTT.

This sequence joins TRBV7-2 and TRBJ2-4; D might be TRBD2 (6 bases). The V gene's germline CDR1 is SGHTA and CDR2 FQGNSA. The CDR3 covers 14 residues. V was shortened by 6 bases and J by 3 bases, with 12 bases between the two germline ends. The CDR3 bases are TGTGCCAGCAGTCTAGTGGGAGGCAAAAACATTCAGTACTTC. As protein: CASSLVGGKNIQYF.

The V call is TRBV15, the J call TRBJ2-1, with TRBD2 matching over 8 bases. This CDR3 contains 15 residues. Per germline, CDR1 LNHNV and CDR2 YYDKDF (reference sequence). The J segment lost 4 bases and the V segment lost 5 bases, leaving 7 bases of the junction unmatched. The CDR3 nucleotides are TGTGCCACCAGCCCCCGGGGCGGGGGGTACAATGAGCAGTTCTTC. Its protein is CATSPRGGGYNEQFF. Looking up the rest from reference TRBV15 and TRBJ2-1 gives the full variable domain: DAMVIQNPRYQVTQFGKPVTLSCSQTLNHNVMYWYQQKSSQAPKLLFHYYDKDFNNEADTPDNFQSRRPNTSFCFLDIRSPGLGDTAMYLCATSPRGGGYNEQFFGPGTRLTVL.

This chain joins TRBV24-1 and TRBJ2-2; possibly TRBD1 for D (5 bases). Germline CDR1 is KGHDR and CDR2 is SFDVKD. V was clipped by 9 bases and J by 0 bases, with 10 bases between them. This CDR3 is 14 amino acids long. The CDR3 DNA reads TGTGCCACCGGGGCAGGCCCGAACACCGGGGAGCTGTTTTTT. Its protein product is CATGAGPNTGELFF.

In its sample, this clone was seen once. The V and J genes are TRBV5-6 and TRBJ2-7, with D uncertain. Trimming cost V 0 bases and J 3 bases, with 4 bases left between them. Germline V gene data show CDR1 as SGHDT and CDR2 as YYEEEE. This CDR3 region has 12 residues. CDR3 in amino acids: CASSLALYEQYF. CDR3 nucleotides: TGTGCCAGCAGCTTGGCCCTCTACGAGCAGTACTTC.

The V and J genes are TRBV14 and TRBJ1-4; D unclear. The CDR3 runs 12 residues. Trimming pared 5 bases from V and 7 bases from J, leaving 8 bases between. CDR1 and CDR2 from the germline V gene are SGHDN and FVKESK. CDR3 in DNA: TGTGCCAGCAGCGCCGTCGGTGAAAAACTGTTTTTT. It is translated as CASSAVGEKLFF.